This T cell receptor (beta chain) appears in the sequencing data of a study of T cells in women clearing cervical HPV infection (dated by TCRdb to the late 2010s). Study-wide context: The cases were 20 to 25 women with histologically confirmed HPV16-related CIN3 or worse, and 2 of those women had invasive cancers. Controls were more than 20 women whose single incident HPV16 infection cleared within 12 months without precancer or cancer developing. Case blood was taken at the visit when the lesion was first identified, whereas control blood was taken when infection was no longer detected. For cases, a median interval of about 150 days, with an interquartile range of about 80 to 200 days, was observed between lesion detection and blood sampling. HLA typing was available for only a few women, so HLA type could not be excluded as a confounder. Nested within Costa Rica's Guanacaste HPV Natural History Study, an exploratory proof-of-principle case-control study compared TCR repertoires across cervical HPV16 outcomes. Cases and controls were matched on year of sample collection and on age within five years. Median age was approximately 36 years in cases versus roughly 37 in controls, and baseline characteristics did not differ significantly. In the parent cohort, 9,500 to 13,000 women aged 18 or older were enrolled in Guanacaste, Costa Rica, during about 1992 to 1994 and then followed for less than 8 years. As quality controls, five blinded duplicates were added to each group, bringing the total to approximately 60 samples made up of around 50 participants and approximately 10 replicates. What the work shows at the level of the full study, not this receptor alone: Because the number of T cells per sample was unknown, the richness differences could reflect varying T-cell content rather than repertoire biology. TRBV6-7 relative abundance was lower in cases than in controls (roughly 0.12% versus 0.17%; Bonferroni P = 0.0008). Significantly higher TCR repertoire richness was observed in CIN3+ cases than in controls across sequencing depths, whereas no difference in evenness was found. By combining richness with V gene abundances, random forest classifiers separated cases from controls with an estimated AUC of about 0.86. Because of the cross-sectional design, the study could not determine whether the associations came before infection or resulted from infection, and neither effector/memory subsets nor HPV-specific T cells were isolated.

Ends trimmed: V by 0 bases, J by 0 bases; bases unmatched to a gene: 9. Spanning cysteine to phenylalanine, the CDR3 consists of 18 amino acids. Of the CDR3's DNA, 45 bases were read; they are in frame from base 1. Based on the germline V gene, the CDR1 and CDR2 sequences are LGHNA and YNFKEQ. Comment on this clone: Its antigen is currently not known. The CDR3 end is not reached by the read, which stops 3 residues before it; the germline J gene fills it in.

The immunoSEQ assay used multiplex PCR to amplify TCR beta CDR3 regions from an average of approximately 1,200 ng of genomic DNA per sample. The assay corrected primer bias using a complete synthetic TCR repertoire to establish an amplification baseline. The amplicons were sequenced using the Illumina platform. Regarding the original processing steps: Error correction of the sequences involved clustering with frequency ratios plus a modified nearest-neighbor algorithm, after which the sequences were analyzed in the immunoSEQ Analyzer using IMGT gene definitions. TCR richness and evenness were averaged over 20 rarefaction repeats at each rarefaction depth, excluding samples with fewer sequences than the depth. Wilcoxon rank sum tests with FDR correction were used to compare relative abundances of V, D and J genes between the groups. An intraclass correlation of about 96% for TCR richness and an average of about 73% across 65 to 70 gene segments were obtained from the blinded duplicates. TCRdb provides this immuneACCESS table in a form limited to in-frame rearrangements. Some clones are lacking; in checked studies, under half of them reflect an unresolved V gene, and why the rest are absent is not known. The DNA was the basis for D and trimming; V, J and clone size are from that table. The sample table holds over 10,000 clones. The biggest ten clones account for about 9.4% of the sample.

Every participant had a single incident cervical HPV16 infection, and prevalent HPV16 infections were excluded. Cervical HPV DNA was detected with MY09/MY11 PCR, and genotyping was done by dot-blot hybridization. Around 15 mL of heparinized blood were centrifuged, and the buffy coat was split into aliquots, frozen at -30 degrees C, and then kept at -80 degrees C. QIAGEN kits were used to extract genomic DNA from buffy coat specimens. In this chain, TRBV4-2 is recombined with TRBJ2-7, with 9 bases in between that match TRBD1. The source of this sequence is a woman between 18 and 69 years old with a cervical HPV16 infection that either progressed to CIN3+ or cleared (not recorded which). The sample taken for sequencing was blood buffy coat. The CDR3 amino acid sequence is: CASSQEIPGTGTSYEQYF. The part of the CDR3 DNA that was read is TGTGCCAGCAGCCAAGAGATTCCCGGGACAGGGACCTCCTACGAG.